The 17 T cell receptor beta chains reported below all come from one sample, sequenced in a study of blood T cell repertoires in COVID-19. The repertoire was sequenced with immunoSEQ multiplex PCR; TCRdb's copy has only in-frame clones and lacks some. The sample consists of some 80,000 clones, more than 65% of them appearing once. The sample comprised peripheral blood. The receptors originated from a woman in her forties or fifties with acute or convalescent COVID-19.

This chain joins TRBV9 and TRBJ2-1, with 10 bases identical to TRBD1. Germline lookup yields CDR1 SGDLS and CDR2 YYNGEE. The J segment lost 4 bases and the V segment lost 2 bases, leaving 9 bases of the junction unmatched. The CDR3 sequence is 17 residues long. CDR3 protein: CASSVPRDRGSYNEQFF. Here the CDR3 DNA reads TGTGCCAGCAGCGTTCCCCGGGACAGGGGTTCTTACAATGAGCAGTTCTTC.

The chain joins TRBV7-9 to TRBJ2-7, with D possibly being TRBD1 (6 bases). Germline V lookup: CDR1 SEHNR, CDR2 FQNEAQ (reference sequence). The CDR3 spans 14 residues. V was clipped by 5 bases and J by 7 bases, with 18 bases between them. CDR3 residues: CASSPHTGFGEQYF. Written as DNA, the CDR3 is TGTGCCAGCAGCCCACATACAGGGTTTGGGGAGCAGTACTTC. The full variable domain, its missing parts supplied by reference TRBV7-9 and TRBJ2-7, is DTGVSQNPRHKITKRGQNVTFRCDPISEHNRLYWYRQTLGQGPEFLTYFQNEAQLEKSRLLSDRFSAERPKGSFSTLEIQRTEQGDSAMYLCASSPHTGFGEQYFGPGTRLTVT.

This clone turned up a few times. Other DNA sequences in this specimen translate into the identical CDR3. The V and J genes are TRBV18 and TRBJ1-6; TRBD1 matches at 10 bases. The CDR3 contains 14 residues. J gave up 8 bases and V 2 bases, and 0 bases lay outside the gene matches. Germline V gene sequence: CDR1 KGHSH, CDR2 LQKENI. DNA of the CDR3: TGTGCCAGCTCACCAGGGACAGGGGATTCACCCCTCCACTTT. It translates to CASSPGTGDSPLHF.

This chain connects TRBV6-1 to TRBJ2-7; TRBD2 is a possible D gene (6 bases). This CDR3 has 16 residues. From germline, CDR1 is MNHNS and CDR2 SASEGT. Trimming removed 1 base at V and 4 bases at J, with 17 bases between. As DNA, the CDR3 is TGTGCCAGCAGTGAAGGGGGACTTCTGTGGGCTTACGAGCAGTACTTC. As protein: CASSEGGLLWAYEQYF.

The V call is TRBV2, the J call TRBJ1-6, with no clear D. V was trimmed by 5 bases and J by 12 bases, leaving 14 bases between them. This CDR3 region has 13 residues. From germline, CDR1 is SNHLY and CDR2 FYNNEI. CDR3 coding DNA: TGTGCCAGCAGTAATAATAACCGAGGACCCCTCCACTTT. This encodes CASSNNNRGPLHF.

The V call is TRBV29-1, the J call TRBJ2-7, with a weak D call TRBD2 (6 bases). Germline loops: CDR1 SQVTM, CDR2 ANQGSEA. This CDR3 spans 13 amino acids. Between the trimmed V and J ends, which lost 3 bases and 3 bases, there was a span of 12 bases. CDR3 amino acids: CSVEVGGIYEQYF. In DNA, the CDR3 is TGCAGCGTTGAGGTGGGGGGAATCTACGAGCAGTACTTC.

CDR3: CASSPRFRGDTQYF. CDR3 DNA sequence: TGTGCCAGCAGCCCCCGTTTTAGGGGAGATACGCAGTATTTT. The chain is built from TRBV9 and TRBJ2-3; D possibly corresponds to TRBD1 (5 bases). CDR3 length: 14 amino acids. Germline loops: CDR1 SGDLS, CDR2 YYNGEE. Between the trimmed V and J ends, which lost 4 bases and 5 bases, there was a span of 14 bases.

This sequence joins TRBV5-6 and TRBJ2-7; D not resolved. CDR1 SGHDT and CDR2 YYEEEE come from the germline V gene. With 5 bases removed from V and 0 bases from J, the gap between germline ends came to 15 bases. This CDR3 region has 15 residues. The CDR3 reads CASRQSQSFSYEQYF. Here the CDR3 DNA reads TGTGCCAGCAGGCAGTCACAGTCTTTCTCCTACGAGCAGTACTTC. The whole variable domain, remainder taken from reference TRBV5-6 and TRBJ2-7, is DAGVTQSPTHLIKTRGQQVTLRCSPKSGHDTVSWYQQALGQGPQFIFQYYEEEERQRGNFPDRFSGHQFPNYSSELNVNALLLGDSALYLCASRQSQSFSYEQYFGPGTRLTVT.

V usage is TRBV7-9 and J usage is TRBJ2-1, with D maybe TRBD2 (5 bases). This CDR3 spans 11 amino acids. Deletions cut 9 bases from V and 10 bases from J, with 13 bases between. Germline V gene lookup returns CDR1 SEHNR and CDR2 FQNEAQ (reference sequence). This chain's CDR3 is CASVEGAEQFF. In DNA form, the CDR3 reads TGTGCCAGTGTTGAGGGAGCCGAGCAGTTCTTC.

In nucleotides, the CDR3 is TGTGCCAGCAGCCGCGGGACGGGCGGGGGCTCCTACGAGCAGTACTTC. Translated, it gives CASSRGTGGGSYEQYF. This rearrangement joins TRBV7-2 to TRBJ2-7, with 7 bases that match TRBD2. The CDR3 extends over 16 amino acids. The J segment lost 0 bases and the V segment lost 5 bases, leaving 10 bases of the junction unmatched. CDR1 SGHTA and CDR2 FQGNSA come from the germline V gene.

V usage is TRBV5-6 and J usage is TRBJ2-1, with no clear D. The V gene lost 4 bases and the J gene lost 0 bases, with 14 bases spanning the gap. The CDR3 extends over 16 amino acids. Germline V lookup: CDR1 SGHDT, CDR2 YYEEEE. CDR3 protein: CASSLRGSSSYNEQFF. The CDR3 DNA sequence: TGTGCCAGCAGCCTGAGAGGATCCAGCTCCTACAATGAGCAGTTCTTC.

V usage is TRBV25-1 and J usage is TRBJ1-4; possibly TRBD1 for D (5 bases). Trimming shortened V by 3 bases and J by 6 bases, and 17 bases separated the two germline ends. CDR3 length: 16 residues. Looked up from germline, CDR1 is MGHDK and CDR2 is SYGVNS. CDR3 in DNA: TGTGCCAGCAGTGACTCACTCGGGACGGGAGATGAAAAACTGTTTTTT. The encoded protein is CASSDSLGTGDEKLFF. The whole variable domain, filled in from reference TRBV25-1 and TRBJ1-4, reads EADIYQTPRYLVIGTGKKITLECSQTMGHDKMYWYQQDPGMELHLIHYSYGVNSTEKGDLSSESTVSRIRTEHFPLTLESARPSHTSQYLCASSDSLGTGDEKLFFGSGTQLSVL.

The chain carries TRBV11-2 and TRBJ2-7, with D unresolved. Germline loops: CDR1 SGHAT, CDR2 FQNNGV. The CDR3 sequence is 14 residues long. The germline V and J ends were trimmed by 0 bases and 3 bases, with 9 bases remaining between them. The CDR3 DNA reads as TGTGCCAGCAGCTTAGACCCGGGTAGCTACGAGCAGTACTTC. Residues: CASSLDPGSYEQYF.

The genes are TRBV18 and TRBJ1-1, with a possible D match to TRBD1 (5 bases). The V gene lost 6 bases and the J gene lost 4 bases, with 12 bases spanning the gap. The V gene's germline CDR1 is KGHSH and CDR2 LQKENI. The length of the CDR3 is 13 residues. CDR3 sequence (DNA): TGTGCCAGCTCGTTCGGACAATCCACTGAAGCTTTCTTT. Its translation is CASSFGQSTEAFF.

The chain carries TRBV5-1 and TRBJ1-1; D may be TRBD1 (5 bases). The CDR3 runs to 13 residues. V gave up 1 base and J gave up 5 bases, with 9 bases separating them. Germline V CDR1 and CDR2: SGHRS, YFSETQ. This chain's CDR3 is CASSLTGWTEAFF. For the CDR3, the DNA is TGCGCCAGCAGCTTGACAGGTTGGACTGAAGCTTTCTTT.

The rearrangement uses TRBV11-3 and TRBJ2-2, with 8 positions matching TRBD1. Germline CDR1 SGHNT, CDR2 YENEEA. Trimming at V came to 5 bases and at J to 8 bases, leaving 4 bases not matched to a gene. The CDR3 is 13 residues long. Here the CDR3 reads CASSTRGRGELFF. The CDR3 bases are TGTGCCAGCAGCACCAGGGGGCGAGGGGAGCTGTTTTTT.

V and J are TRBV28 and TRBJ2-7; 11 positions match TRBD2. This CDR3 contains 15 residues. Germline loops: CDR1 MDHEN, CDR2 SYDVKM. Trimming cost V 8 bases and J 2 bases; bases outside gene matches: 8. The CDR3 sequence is CASRKLAGETYEQYF. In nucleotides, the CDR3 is TGTGCCAGCCGGAAACTAGCGGGAGAAACCTACGAGCAGTACTTC. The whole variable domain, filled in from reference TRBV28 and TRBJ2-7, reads DVKVTQSSRYLVKRTGEKVFLECVQDMDHENMFWYRQDPGLGLRLIYFSYDVKMKEKGDIPEGYSVSREKKERFSLILESASTNQTSMYLCASRKLAGETYEQYFGPGTRLTVT.